The 30 T cell receptor beta chains below come from one sample, sequenced in a study of post-analysis software for immune sequencing data. No cognate antigen is known for these TCRs. Unique molecular identifiers were built into the TCR beta cDNA libraries. MiXCR was run by TCRdb on the PCR reads, yielding one entry per CDR3 protein. The repertoire holds hundreds of thousands of distinct CDR3 sequences, with approximately 60% as singletons. Whole-study results and caveats: With TRBV5-6, TRBV5-1 and TRBV20-1 included, about five TRBV segments were more frequent in patients than in controls.

Sequenced: blood. These receptors were taken from a girl aged 2 to 10 with multiple sclerosis.

CDR3 residues: CSARVAGGTGELFF. The DNA of the CDR3 is TGCAGTGCTAGAGTGGCGGGAGGCACCGGGGAGCTGTTTTTT. This chain joins TRBV20-1 and TRBJ2-2; 8 nucleotides line up with TRBD2. V lost 1 base, J lost 4 bases, and 2 bases stayed unmatched. The CDR3 covers 14 residues. Germline loops: CDR1 DFQATT, CDR2 SNEGSKA (reference sequence).

The rearrangement links TRBV14 to TRBJ1-1, with 7 bases fitting TRBD1. Losses at the gene ends were 3 bases for V and 4 bases for J; bases not matched to a gene: 5. CDR1 and CDR2 from the germline V gene are SGHDN and FVKESK. The CDR3 loop spans 14 amino acids. Here the CDR3 DNA reads TGTGCCAGCAGCCAGACAGGGCAGGGCACTGAAGCTTTCTTT. Translation gives CASSQTGQGTEAFF.

This chain joins TRBV29-1 and TRBJ2-1; 10 bases agree with TRBD2. J gave up 9 bases and V 5 bases, and 10 bases lay outside the gene matches. The CDR3 spans 14 residues. In germline, CDR1 is SQVTM, CDR2 ANQGSEA. The CDR3 bases are TGCAGCGTTTCTCGGCTAGCGGGAGAGGGTGAGCAGTTCTTC. Protein sequence: CSVSRLAGEGEQFF.

This chain joins TRBV11-2 and TRBJ2-7; D is possibly TRBD2 (6 bases). Germline CDR1 reads SGHAT; CDR2 reads FQNNGV. Trimming took 5 bases from V and 10 from J, leaving 18 bases between them. This CDR3 is 13 amino acids long. CDR3 loop: CASSVTGDSRQYF. The CDR3 nucleotides read TGTGCCAGCAGCGTTACGGGAGATTCTCGACAGTACTTC.

The chain recombines TRBV11-2 with TRBJ2-6; weak D call: TRBD2 (5 bases). Germline V gene lookup returns CDR1 SGHAT and CDR2 FQNNGV. V was trimmed by 0 bases and J by 0 bases, leaving 18 bases between them. CDR3 size: 20 residues. DNA of the CDR3: TGTGCCAGCAGCTTAGATGACTTCAGCCCAGGAGGCTCTGGGGCCAACGTCCTGACTTTC. Protein product: CASSLDDFSPGGSGANVLTF. The complete variable domain, with remaining parts taken from reference TRBV11-2 and TRBJ2-6, reads EAGVAQSPRYKIIEKRQSVAFWCNPISGHATLYWYQQILGQGPKLLIQFQNNGVVDDSQLPKDRFSAERLKGVDSTLKIQPAKLEDSAVYLCASSLDDFSPGGSGANVLTFGAGSRLTVL.

This clonotype showed up just a few times. This chain uses TRBV24-1 with TRBJ2-1; D is ambiguous. Trimming took off 5 bases at V and 5 bases at J, with 9 bases between the two ends. Germline V gene sequence: CDR1 KGHDR, CDR2 SFDVKD. The CDR3 sequence is 13 residues long. The CDR3 reads CATSAFQDNEQFF. CDR3 DNA: TGTGCCACCAGTGCTTTCCAAGACAATGAGCAGTTCTTC.

This clonotype was detected ten times or more. The chain is built from TRBV5-1 and TRBJ2-1; 10 bases match TRBD1. J was trimmed by 5 bases and V by 0 bases; bases with no gene match: 2. This CDR3 contains 15 residues. Germline V gene data show CDR1 as SGHRS and CDR2 as YFSETQ. The CDR3 nucleotides read TGCGCCAGCAGCTTGGGACAGGGGGCCAACAATGAGCAGTTCTTC. It codes for CASSLGQGANNEQFF.

This rearrangement joins TRBV6-6 to TRBJ2-5, with D possibly matching TRBD1 (6 bases). Germline V gene data show CDR1 as MNHNY and CDR2 as SVGAGI (reference sequence). V was cut by 4 bases and J by 5 bases, with 14 bases left in between. The CDR3 covers 14 residues. The CDR3 loop reads CASSSYRVRETQYF. The CDR3 region has the DNA TGTGCCAGCAGTTCCTACAGGGTACGGGAGACCCAGTACTTC.

This chain connects TRBV4-1 to TRBJ2-3, with D maybe TRBD2 (6 bases). The V gene lost 0 bases and the J gene lost 5 bases, with 18 bases spanning the gap. CDR3 length: 17 residues. Per the germline V gene, CDR1 is MGHRA and CDR2 is YSYEKL. The CDR3 DNA reads TGCGCCAGCAGCCAAGAGGACCCGGGAGCCCCTGAAGATACGCAGTATTTT. Protein: CASSQEDPGAPEDTQYF.

This chain links TRBV5-1 with TRBJ2-1; D possibly corresponds to TRBD2 (6 bases). CDR3 length: 15 amino acids. CDR1 is SGHRS, CDR2 YFSETQ, per germline. Trimming left V 1 base short and J 1 base short, with 9 bases between. DNA of the CDR3: TGCGCCAGCAGCTTGAGACGGGGGTCCTACAATGAGCAGTTCTTC. Its protein is CASSLRRGSYNEQFF.

The rearrangement uses TRBV5-5 and TRBJ2-3, with TRBD2 as a possible D gene (5 bases). The V gene's germline CDR1 is SGHKS and CDR2 YYEKEE (reference sequence). The CDR3 spans 13 residues. V was pared by 3 bases and J by 3 bases, with 8 bases between. CDR3 loop: CASSWERTDTQYF. CDR3 in DNA: TGTGCCAGCAGCTGGGAGCGTACAGATACGCAGTATTTT.

This rearrangement joins TRBV29-1 to TRBJ1-5; no firm D call. There are 9 residues in the CDR3. CDR1 and CDR2 from the germline V gene are SQVTM and ANQGSEA. Trimming took off 2 bases at V and 7 bases at J, with 0 bases between the two ends. In DNA, the CDR3 is TGCAGCGTTGAACAGCCCCAGCATTTT. This translates into CSVEQPQHF.

This chain uses TRBV7-9 with TRBJ2-7; D uncertain. This CDR3 has 15 amino acids. CDR1 is SEHNR and CDR2 is FQNEAQ in the germline V gene (reference sequence). Trimming left V 5 bases short and J 6 bases short, with 20 bases between. This chain's CDR3 is CASSPEQEPWAEQYF. CDR3 sequence (DNA): TGTGCCAGCAGCCCTGAGCAAGAACCCTGGGCCGAGCAGTACTTC.

The genes are TRBV6-5 and TRBJ1-2, with 9 nucleotides matching TRBD1. The J segment lost 8 bases and the V segment lost 5 bases, leaving 6 bases of the junction unmatched. This CDR3 is 13 amino acids long. Germline V CDR1 and CDR2: MNHEY, SVGAGI. The CDR3 here is CASSHRQGDGYTF. In DNA, the CDR3 is TGTGCCAGCAGTCATAGACAGGGGGACGGCTACACCTTC.

This chain uses TRBV12-3 or TRBV12-4 with TRBJ1-2; D is unresolved. The CDR3 is made up of 15 amino acids. Trimming pared 2 bases from V and 2 bases from J, leaving 12 bases between. The CDR3 reads CASSLRLLGNYGYTF. The CDR3 DNA follows: TGTGCCAGCAGTTTAAGATTACTCGGAAACTATGGCTACACCTTC.

The sample holds one count of this clonotype. The chain recombines TRBV7-2 with TRBJ2-1; no reliable D call. The CDR3 contains 13 residues. Between the trimmed V and J ends, which lost 4 bases and 6 bases, there was a span of 10 bases. The germline gives CDR1 SGHTA, CDR2 FQGNSA. CDR3 loop: CASSSPNGNEQFF. CDR3 DNA: TGTGCCAGCAGCTCCCCAAATGGCAATGAGCAGTTCTTC. Looking up the rest from reference TRBV7-2 and TRBJ2-1 gives the full variable domain: GAGVSQSPSNKVTEKGKDVELRCDPISGHTALYWYRQSLGQGLEFLIYFQGNSAPDKSGLPSDRFSAERTGGSVSTLTIQRTQQEDSAVYLCASSSPNGNEQFFGPGTRLTVL.

The V and J genes are TRBV5-1 and TRBJ2-6, with D perhaps TRBD1 or TRBD2 (6 bases each). CDR1 is SGHRS and CDR2 is YFSETQ in the germline V gene. This CDR3 spans 17 amino acids. V shed 0 bases and J shed 4 bases, with 14 bases lying between them. The CDR3 loop is CASSLVRGGRGANVLTF. DNA for the CDR3: TGCGCCAGCAGCTTGGTTCGTGGGGGGCGAGGGGCCAACGTCCTGACTTTC.

The V call is TRBV6-1, the J call TRBJ2-1; D may match TRBD1 or TRBD2 (5 bases each). Germline loops: CDR1 MNHNS, CDR2 SASEGT. Deletions cut 7 bases from V and 3 bases from J, with 19 bases between. The CDR3 length is 16 residues. The CDR3 spells CASTWAGATSYNEQFF. The CDR3 nucleotides read TGTGCCAGCACCTGGGCCGGGGCCACGAGCTACAATGAGCAGTTCTTC.

The rearrangement uses TRBV3-1 and TRBJ2-2; D is perhaps TRBD1 or TRBD2 (5 bases each). CDR3 length equals 14 residues. V lost 3 bases and J 6 bases, leaving 11 bases between the germline ends. The germline CDR1 and CDR2 sequences are LGHDT and YNNKEL (reference sequence). CDR3 residues: CASSHSWGPGELFF. For the CDR3, the DNA is TGTGCCAGCAGCCATTCATGGGGACCCGGGGAGCTGTTTTTT.

This clonotype was found a few times. V and J are TRBV27 and TRBJ2-5, with 8 bases that match TRBD2. The germline gives CDR1 MNHEY, CDR2 SMNVEV (reference sequence). This CDR3 region has 17 residues. Trimming cost V 5 bases and J 5 bases; bases outside gene matches: 16. The CDR3 DNA is TGTGCCAGCAGTGATCTAAAAGGCGGGGGGCCGGGGGAGACCCAGTACTTC. This translates into CASSDLKGGGPGETQYF.

V and J are TRBV29-1 and TRBJ1-1; 8 bases line up with TRBD1. Trimming at V came to 7 bases and at J to 2 bases, leaving 6 bases not matched to a gene. Germline CDR1 and CDR2: SQVTM and ANQGSEA. The CDR3 runs 13 residues. The CDR3 spells CSAGTGANTEAFF. In DNA, the CDR3 is TGCAGCGCCGGGACAGGCGCCAACACTGAAGCTTTCTTT. Filled out from reference TRBV29-1 and TRBJ1-1, the complete variable domain reads SAVISQKPSRDICQRGTSLTIQCQVDSQVTMMFWYRQQPGQSLTLIATANQGSEATYESGFVIDKFPISRPNLTFSTLTVSNMSPEDSSIYLCSAGTGANTEAFFGQGTRLTVV.

The J gene is TRBJ2-3, the V gene TRBV7-9; D is unresolved. The germline V gene encodes CDR1 SEHNR and CDR2 FQNEAQ (reference sequence). This CDR3 region has 16 residues. Trimming removed 2 bases from V and 0 bases from J, with 12 bases in between. CDR3 amino acids: CASSLSADPSTDTQYF. The CDR3 DNA reads TGTGCCAGCAGCTTATCGGCCGATCCCAGCACAGATACGCAGTATTTT.

The rearrangement links TRBV7-2 to TRBJ1-2, with D perhaps TRBD1 (5 bases). CDR3 length: 15 amino acids. The germline gives CDR1 SGHTA, CDR2 FQGNSA. Trimming left V 0 bases short and J 4 bases short, with 12 bases between. The CDR3 is CASSLAGQGPYGYTF. In nucleotides, the CDR3 is TGTGCCAGCAGCTTAGCCGGGCAGGGCCCCTATGGCTACACCTTC.

The rearrangement joins TRBV5-5 to TRBJ1-5; D gene ambiguous. The CDR3 extends over 15 amino acids. Trimming removed 3 bases from V and 1 base from J, with 11 bases in between. Germline V gene lookup returns CDR1 SGHKS and CDR2 YYEKEE (reference sequence). CDR3 sequence reads: CASSWGVASNQPQHF. DNA of the CDR3: TGTGCCAGCAGCTGGGGAGTGGCGAGCAATCAGCCCCAGCATTTT. The full variable domain, completed using reference TRBV5-5 and TRBJ1-5, is DAGVTQSPTHLIKTRGQQVTLRCSPISGHKSVSWYQQVLGQGPQFIFQYYEKEERGRGNFPDRFSARQFPNYSSELNVNALLLGDSALYLCASSWGVASNQPQHFGDGTRLSIL.

This clonotype was seen more than once but under ten times. The chain couples TRBV6-5 to TRBJ2-7, with a weak D call TRBD2 (7 bases). CDR1 is MNHEY and CDR2 is SVGAGI in the germline V gene. V shed 11 bases and J shed 1 base, with 15 bases lying between them. CDR3 size: 13 residues. Here the CDR3 reads CASRGAGSYEQYF. The CDR3 DNA follows: TGTGCCTCTCGGGGGGCAGGATCCTACGAGCAGTACTTC.

This chain links TRBV3-1 with TRBJ2-1, with TRBD2 matching over 10 bases. V gave up 0 bases and J gave up 6 bases; unmatched junction bases: 5. This CDR3 region has 16 residues. The germline V gene has CDR1 LGHDT and CDR2 YNNKEL (reference sequence). The CDR3 DNA sequence: TGTGCCAGCAGCCAAGATACACTAGCGGGAACCAATGAGCAGTTCTTC. Its protein is CASSQDTLAGTNEQFF.

The chain combines TRBV5-1 with TRBJ2-1, with TRBD1 identical over 9 bases. Germline loops: CDR1 SGHRS, CDR2 YFSETQ. The J segment lost 1 base and the V segment lost 2 bases, leaving 4 bases of the junction unmatched. The CDR3 has 16 amino acids. The CDR3 DNA follows: TGCGCCAGCAGCTTTGCCGGGACAGGGTCCTACAATGAGCAGTTCTTC. Translation gives CASSFAGTGSYNEQFF.

In the case of this clonotype: A junction boundary mismatches the germline segment, possibly from a read error. This CDR3 is CSASWYRSNVQFF. Written as DNA, the CDR3 is TGCAGTGCTAGTTGGTACCGATCCAATGTGCAGTTCTTC. The V gene is TRBV20-1, the J gene TRBJ2-1; D remains ambiguous. This CDR3 is 13 amino acids long. Germline V gives CDR1 DFQATT, CDR2 SNEGSKA (reference sequence).

The genes are TRBV30 and TRBJ1-5, with 8 positions matching TRBD1. J lost 7 bases, V lost 5 bases, and 7 bases had no gene match. Germline V gene lookup returns CDR1 GTSNPN and CDR2 SVGIG (reference sequence). CDR3 length equals 13 residues. For the CDR3, the DNA is TGTGCCTGGGGCCTCGGACAGGGCCAGCCCCAGCATTTT. Protein product: CAWGLGQGQPQHF.

This chain uses TRBV7-9 with TRBJ2-7; D is unresolved. The CDR3 runs 13 residues. V lost 5 bases to trimming and J lost 0 bases, with 8 bases between them. Germline CDR1 reads SEHNR; CDR2 reads FQNEAQ (reference sequence). The CDR3 sequence: CASSPWDSYEQYF. CDR3 sequence (DNA): TGTGCCAGCAGCCCCTGGGACTCCTACGAGCAGTACTTC.